This entry is about one T cell receptor beta chain. The target of this receptor is not known. Base qualities are not provided; no much larger clone lies one nucleotide away. The source of the sample is a study of shared clonotypes between healthy human individuals (dated by TCRdb to about 2020). For the wider study: The cohort included a few men and a couple of women between 18 and 49 years of age. To estimate repertoire size and how much clonotype sharing occurs between individuals, the study deeply sequenced the blood TCR repertoires of several healthy adults. Leukapheresis yielded between about 0.9 and 9.5 billion PBMCs per donor. To increase sequencing depth and limit assay-specific biases, TCR repertoire library preparation and sequencing were carried out by different laboratories using diverse techniques. Per donor, three plates each were used for CD4 naive and CD4 memory, two for CD8 naive, and one for CD8 memory. The research as a whole found: Rarefaction of sorted-subset datasets indicated incomplete sequencing despite the large sequencing depth. Pairwise subsampling indicated that sequencing depth was expected to affect the degree of clonotype sharing among donors. Only blood was sampled, and tissue TCR repertoires likely differ from those in blood. Larger estimated clonotype richness was generally found for naive subsets than for memory subsets. Higher generation probabilities were observed for clonotypes shared by all four sorted-subset donors than for non-shared clonotypes. The genetic and exposure-history diversity represented was limited by the small number of donors. Sharing across a few donors was observed for about 5% of naive CD4, over 3% of naive CD8, about 2.3% of memory CD4, and about 0.38% of memory CD8 clonotypes.

Using the deep immunoSEQ assay, TCR CDR3 regions were amplified from genomic DNA by multiplex PCR. Extracted genomic DNA from each cell subset was distributed evenly across all wells of several immunoSEQ 96-well plates, and each plate was treated as a replicate. For sorted subsets, about 200 ng genomic DNA, equal to 30,000 to 35,000 T cell genomes, was loaded into each replicate PCR. The purified libraries were quantified using a Qubit 3.0 fluorometer, sized with a Bioanalyzer 2100, and then quantified again using the KAPA Library Quantification kit. A separate single-read 150-cycle Illumina NextSeq 550 flow cell was used to sequence each immunoSEQ 96-well plate. In the paper's pipeline: Because only junctional sequences without quality scores were contained in the immunoSEQ output, filtering matching that applied to full-length reads could not be performed. To assign V/J genes and CDR3, sequences were annotated using PyIR, a Python wrapper for IgBLAST v1.9, with IMGT germline references. Reads were removed for weak V/J assignments (E-value above 1e-6), missing CDR3, stop codons, out-of-frame junctions, or ambiguous translated residues. A V3J clonotype was defined by an identical inferred V gene, J gene, and CDR3 amino acid sequence. Percentage overlap between repertoires was computed as shared unique clonotypes divided by the size of the smaller repertoire. Three approaches were used to assess repertoire richness: RTK rarefaction, the Chao1 estimator, and Recon v2.1 estimates of unobserved clonotypes. OLGA was used to compute generation probabilities for all TCRbeta clonotypes that the gDNA method yielded from a handful of donors. Entries here come from immuneACCESS through TCRdb and include only in-frame sequences with V and J called. Some clones fail to appear in such tables; in the studies checked, an unresolved V gene covers under half of the shortfall, and the cause of the remainder is unknown. V, J and clone size reflect that table, while D and trimming were determined from the DNA. This sample gives roughly 2.6 million clones in total; around 94% of them show up just once. The ten largest account for around 0.14% of the sample.

V gives up 5 bases and J gives up 8 bases, and the segment between their germline ends measures 12 bases. CDR1 and CDR2 are drawn from the germline V gene: MNHEY, SVGAGI. From its cysteine to its phenylalanine, the CDR3 spans 12 amino acids. Solely the CDR3 DNA is kept, with 36 bases framed from the first base. Healthy HIV-negative adults with no recently reported acute infections or vaccinations were included as donors. Every donor was a Caucasian adult residing in Nashville, Tennessee, USA. Magnetic negative selection was used to enrich CD4+ T cells, after which naive cells were positively selected on CD45RA and the negative fraction became the memory subset. Blood was obtained by leukapheresis, after which PBMCs were separated by Ficoll-Histopaque density gradient centrifugation and cryopreserved in liquid nitrogen vapor phase. Analytical flow cytometry was used to check the purity and quantity of every magnetically sorted T cell population. Genomic DNA was isolated from every sorted fraction and measured by UV absorbance on a Nanodrop 2000c.

This clonotype was obtained from a young man in good health. The sample taken for sequencing was naive CD4+ T cells sorted from blood. The cell subset or site label corresponds to: CD45RA+ positively selected. Here the chain combines TRBV6-5 and TRBJ1-1; TRBD1 is a possible D gene, resting on 5 matching bases. The nucleotides are TGTGCCAGCAGTCGGGGGAGGCACGAAGCTTTCTTT. Translated, it reads CASSRGRHEAFF.